This TCR beta chain is drawn from a study of OX40 agonist ivuxolimab in advanced cancers. Across the study: One patient with hepatocellular carcinoma and two with cutaneous melanoma, three in all, had partial responses. Study-wide results and limits: Averaged across samples, CD8+ T cells carried more expanded clones than CD4+ did. At 0.1 to 3.0 mg/kg and by week 6, clonal expansion occurred in CD4+ and CD8+ blood T cells.

Trimming shortened V by 4 bases and J by 2 bases, and 12 bases separated the two germline ends. The CDR3 consists of 15 residues. Per the germline V gene, CDR1 is MDHEN and CDR2 is SYDVKM. Produced via immunoSEQ multiplex PCR; TCRdb's table is partial and in-frame only. Altogether 82,000 or so clones are present, approximately 90% being singletons, with the ten largest covering 0.95% to 1.2%. Enrollment shut out patients with autoimmune disease history or systemic immunosuppression. As regards this clone: The target antigen is unknown.

The sequences come from CD4+ or CD8+ T cells sorted from blood, collected in a trial of the OX40 agonist ivuxolimab. The chain links TRBV28 to TRBJ1-3, with a weak D call TRBD1 (5 bases). The clonotype originates from an adult with an advanced solid tumor such as melanoma, head and neck, liver or kidney cancer. The chain's CDR3 is CASSSGTRTGNTIYF. The CDR3 nucleotides read TGTGCCAGCAGTTCCGGGACCAGGACTGGAAACACCATATATTTT.